This T cell receptor (beta chain) came from a study of beta chain features in type 1 diabetes. For the study at large: Over all samples combined, 90 million to 140 million sorted cells were examined. Findings of the study overall: TCRB CDR3s from Type 1 diabetes patients were moderately but significantly shorter in all four CD4+ subsets.

Sequencing targeted expressed TCRB transcripts, as all isolated RNA had been reverse transcribed. The table came from immunoSEQ multiplex PCR; TCRdb's copy has only in-frame clones and leaves some out. The repertoire has 600,000 or so clones, over 12% of them found once; the top ten carry 0.035% to 0.045%. This clone was detected a few times. The antigen remains undetermined. Trimming cost V 4 bases and J 2 bases; bases outside gene matches: 2. This CDR3 has 14 residues. The germline V gene encodes CDR1 SGHDN and CDR2 FVKESK. Sequencing was done on a sample of naive CD4+ T cells from blood. The chain links TRBV14 to TRBJ1-5; 7 bases match TRBD1. The sequence derives from a man between 18 and 29 years old with type 1 diabetes. The CDR3, as DNA: TGTGCCAGCAGCCGTCAGGGGGGCAATCAGCCCCAGCATTTT. Its translation: CASSRQGGNQPQHF.